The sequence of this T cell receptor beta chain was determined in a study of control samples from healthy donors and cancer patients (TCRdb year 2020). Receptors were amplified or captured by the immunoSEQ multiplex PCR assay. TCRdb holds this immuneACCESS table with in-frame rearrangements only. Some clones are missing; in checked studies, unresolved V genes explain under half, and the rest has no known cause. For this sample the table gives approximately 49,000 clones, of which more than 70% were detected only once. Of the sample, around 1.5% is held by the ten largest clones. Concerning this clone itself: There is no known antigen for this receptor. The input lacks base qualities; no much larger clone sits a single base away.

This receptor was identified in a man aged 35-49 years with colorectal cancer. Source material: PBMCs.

The CDR3 amino acid sequence is: CASSFSGTRTYEQYF. The base sequence is TGCGCCAGCAGCTTCTCCGGGACTAGGACTTACGAGCAGTACTTC. The chain employs TRBV5-1 and TRBJ2-7; TRBD2 aligns with 8 central bases. CDR1 SGHRS and CDR2 YFSETQ were looked up in the germline V gene. The CDR3 runs 15 amino acids, cysteine and phenylalanine included. Left in the record is the CDR3 DNA by itself, 45 bases read in frame from the first base. V is trimmed back by 2 bases and J by 4 bases, and the junction contains 8 bases that no gene match accounts for.